The clone carrying this T cell receptor (beta chain) came up once. Antigen unknown. The entry originates in a study of cytomegalovirus exposure and HLA in healthy donors. Study-level points and caveats: TRBV6-2, TRBV6-3 and some other V segments were unresolvable in 87-base-pair reads. Most TCRs appeared rarely, but some public TCRs recurred in many donors. Cytomegalovirus association was listed for approximately 150 TCR beta chains. Earlier analysis looked at TCR beta V segments, and most were productive about 87% or about 30% of the time.

With 60 Vbeta and 13 Jbeta primers, the PCR was carried out. Method: immunoSEQ multiplex PCR; TCRdb's copy keeps in-frame clones and lacks some. The top ten hold about 1.6% of the sample, which has approximately 150,000 clones, more than 60% seen once. This CDR3 contains 12 residues. Per the germline V gene, CDR1 is SGHVS and CDR2 is FNYEAQ. V was cut by 5 bases and J by 6 bases, with 9 bases left in between. The specimen sequenced was PBMCs. The chain employs TRBV7-6 and TRBJ2-3; D gene uncertain. The clonotype originates from a woman in her late teens or twenties in good health and CMV-seronegative. CDR3 loop: CASSLLEDTQYF. As DNA, the CDR3 is TGTGCCAGCAGCCTCCTTGAGGATACGCAGTATTTT.